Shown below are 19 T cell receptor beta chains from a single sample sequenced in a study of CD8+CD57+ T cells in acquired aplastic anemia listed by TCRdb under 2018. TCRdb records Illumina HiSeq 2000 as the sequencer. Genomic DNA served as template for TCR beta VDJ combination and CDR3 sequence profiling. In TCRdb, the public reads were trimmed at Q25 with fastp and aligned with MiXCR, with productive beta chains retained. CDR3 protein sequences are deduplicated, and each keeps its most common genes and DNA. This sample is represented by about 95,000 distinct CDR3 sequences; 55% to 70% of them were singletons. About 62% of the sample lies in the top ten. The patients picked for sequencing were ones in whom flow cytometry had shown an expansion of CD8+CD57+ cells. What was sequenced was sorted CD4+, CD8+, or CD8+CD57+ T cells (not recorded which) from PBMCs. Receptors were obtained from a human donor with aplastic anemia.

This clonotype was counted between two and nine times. CDR3 residues: CAIKDRTNTEAFF. CDR3 nucleotide sequence: TGTGCCATCAAGGACAGAACGAACACTGAAGCTTTCTTT. The J gene is TRBJ1-1, the V gene TRBV10-3; D is perhaps TRBD1 (6 bases). The CDR3 has 13 amino acids. The V gene's germline CDR1 is ENHRY and CDR2 SYGVKD. Between the trimmed V and J ends, which lost 7 bases and 1 base, there was a span of 10 bases.

CDR3 loop: CSAEGGSGQPQHF. CDR3 DNA: TGCAGTGCTGAGGGGGGATCGGGGCAGCCCCAGCATTTT. The gene calls are TRBV20-1 and TRBJ1-5, with a tentative D call TRBD1 (6 bases). The CDR3 runs to 13 residues. With 5 bases removed from V and 7 bases from J, the gap between germline ends came to 15 bases. Germline V gives CDR1 DFQATT, CDR2 SNEGSKA (reference sequence).

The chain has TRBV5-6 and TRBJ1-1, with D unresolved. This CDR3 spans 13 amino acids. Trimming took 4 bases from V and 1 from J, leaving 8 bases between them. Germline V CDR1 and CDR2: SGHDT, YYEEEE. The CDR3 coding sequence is TGTGCCAGCAGCCGTACAGCGAACACTGAAGCTTTCTTT. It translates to CASSRTANTEAFF.

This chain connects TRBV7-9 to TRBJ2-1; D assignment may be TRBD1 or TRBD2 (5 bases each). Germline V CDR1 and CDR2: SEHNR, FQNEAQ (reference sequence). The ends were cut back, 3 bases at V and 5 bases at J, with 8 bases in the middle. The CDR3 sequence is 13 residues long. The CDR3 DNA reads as TGTGCCAGCAGCTTGACAGCGGACAATGAGCAGTTCTTC. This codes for CASSLTADNEQFF.

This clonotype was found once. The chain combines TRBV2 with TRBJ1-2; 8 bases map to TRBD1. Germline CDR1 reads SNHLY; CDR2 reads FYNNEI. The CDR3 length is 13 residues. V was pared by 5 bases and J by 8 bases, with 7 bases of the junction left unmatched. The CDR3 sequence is CASSSTTGVGYTF. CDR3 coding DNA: TGTGCCAGCAGTTCAACGACAGGGGTCGGCTACACCTTC.

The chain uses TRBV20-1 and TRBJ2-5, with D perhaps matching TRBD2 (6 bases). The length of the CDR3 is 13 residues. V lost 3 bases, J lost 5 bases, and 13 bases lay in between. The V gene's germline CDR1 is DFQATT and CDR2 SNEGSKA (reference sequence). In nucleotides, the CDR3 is TGCAGTGCTAGGACCGGGAGCCTGGAGACCCAGTACTTC. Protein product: CSARTGSLETQYF.

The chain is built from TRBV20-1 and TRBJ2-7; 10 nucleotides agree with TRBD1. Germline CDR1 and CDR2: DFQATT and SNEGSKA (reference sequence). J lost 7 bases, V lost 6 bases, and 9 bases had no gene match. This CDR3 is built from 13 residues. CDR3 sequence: CSARQGATGEQYF. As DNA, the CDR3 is TGCAGTGCGCGACAGGGGGCGACGGGAGAGCAGTACTTC.

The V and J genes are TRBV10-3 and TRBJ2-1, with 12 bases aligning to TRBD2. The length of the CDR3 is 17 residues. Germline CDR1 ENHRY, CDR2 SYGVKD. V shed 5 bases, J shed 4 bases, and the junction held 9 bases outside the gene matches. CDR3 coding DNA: TGTGCCATCAGTTTACTAGCGGGGGGAACAAATTACAATGAGCAGTTCTTC. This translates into CAISLLAGGTNYNEQFF.

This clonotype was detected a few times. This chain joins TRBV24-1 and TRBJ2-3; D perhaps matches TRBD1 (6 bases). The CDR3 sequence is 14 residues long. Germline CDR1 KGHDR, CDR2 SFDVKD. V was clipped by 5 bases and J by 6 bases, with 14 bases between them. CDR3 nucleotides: TGTGCCACCAGTGGCCCAAACAGGGCGGATACGCAGTATTTT. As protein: CATSGPNRADTQYF.

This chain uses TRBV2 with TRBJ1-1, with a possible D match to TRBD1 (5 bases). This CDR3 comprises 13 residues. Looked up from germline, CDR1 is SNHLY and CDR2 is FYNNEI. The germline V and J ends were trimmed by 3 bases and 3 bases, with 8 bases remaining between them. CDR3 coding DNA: TGTGCCAGCAGTGATGTGGGGGACACTGAAGCTTTCTTT. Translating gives CASSDVGDTEAFF.

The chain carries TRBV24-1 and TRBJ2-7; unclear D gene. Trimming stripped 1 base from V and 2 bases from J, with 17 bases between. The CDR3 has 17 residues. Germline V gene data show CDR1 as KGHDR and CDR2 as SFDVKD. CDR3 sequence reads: CATSDLRRLVPPYEQYF. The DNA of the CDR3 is TGTGCCACCAGTGATTTAAGAAGGTTAGTACCCCCCTACGAGCAGTACTTC.

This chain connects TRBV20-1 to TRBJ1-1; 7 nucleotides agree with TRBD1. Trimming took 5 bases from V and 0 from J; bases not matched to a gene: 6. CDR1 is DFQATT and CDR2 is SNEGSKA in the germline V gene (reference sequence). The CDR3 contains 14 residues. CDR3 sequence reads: CSASQGVMNTEAFF. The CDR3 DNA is TGCAGTGCTTCTCAGGGGGTTATGAACACTGAAGCTTTCTTT.

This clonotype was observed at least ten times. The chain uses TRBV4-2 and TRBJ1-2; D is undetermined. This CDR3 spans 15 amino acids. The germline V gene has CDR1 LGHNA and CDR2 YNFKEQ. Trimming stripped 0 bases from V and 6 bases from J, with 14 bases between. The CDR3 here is CASSQDREGLDGYTF. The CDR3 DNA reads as TGTGCCAGCAGCCAAGACCGGGAGGGCTTGGATGGCTACACCTTC.

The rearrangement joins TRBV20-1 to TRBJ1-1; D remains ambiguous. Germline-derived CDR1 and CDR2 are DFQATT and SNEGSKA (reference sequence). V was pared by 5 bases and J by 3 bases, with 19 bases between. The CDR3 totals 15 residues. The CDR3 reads CSAPAAGILDTEAFF. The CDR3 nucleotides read TGCAGTGCTCCCGCTGCCGGGATCCTTGACACTGAAGCTTTCTTT.

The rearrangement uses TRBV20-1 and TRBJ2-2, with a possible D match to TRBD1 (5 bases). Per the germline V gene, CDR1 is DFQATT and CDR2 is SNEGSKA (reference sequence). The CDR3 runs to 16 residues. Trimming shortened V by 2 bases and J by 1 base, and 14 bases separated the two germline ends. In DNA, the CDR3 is TGCAGTGCTAGACCAACAGGTTTTGGGAACACCGGGGAGCTGTTTTTT. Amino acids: CSARPTGFGNTGELFF.

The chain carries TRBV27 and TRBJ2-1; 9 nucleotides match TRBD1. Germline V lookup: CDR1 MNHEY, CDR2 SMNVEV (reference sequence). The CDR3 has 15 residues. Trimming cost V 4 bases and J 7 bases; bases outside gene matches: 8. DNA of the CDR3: TGTGCCAGCAGTTCTCGGACAGGGGCGAGGAATGAGCAGTTCTTC. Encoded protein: CASSSRTGARNEQFF.

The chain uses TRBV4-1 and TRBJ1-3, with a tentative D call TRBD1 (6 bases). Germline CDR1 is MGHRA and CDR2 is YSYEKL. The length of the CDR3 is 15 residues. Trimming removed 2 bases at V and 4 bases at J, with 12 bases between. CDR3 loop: CASSQNRVGGNTIYF. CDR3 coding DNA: TGCGCCAGCAGCCAAAACAGGGTGGGCGGAAACACCATATATTTT.

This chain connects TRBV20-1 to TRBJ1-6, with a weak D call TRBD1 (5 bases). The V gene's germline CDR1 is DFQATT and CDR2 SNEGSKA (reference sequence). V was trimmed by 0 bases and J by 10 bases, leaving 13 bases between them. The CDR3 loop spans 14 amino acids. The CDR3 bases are TGCAGTGCTAGAGAAGCCTGGGACGACTCACCCCTCCACTTT. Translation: CSAREAWDDSPLHF.

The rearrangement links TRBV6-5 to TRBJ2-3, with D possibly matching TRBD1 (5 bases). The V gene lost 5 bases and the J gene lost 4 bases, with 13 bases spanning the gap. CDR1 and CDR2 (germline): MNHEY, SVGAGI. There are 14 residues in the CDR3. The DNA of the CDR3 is TGTGCCAGCAGTGGCTCACAGGACGCAGATACGCAGTATTTT. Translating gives CASSGSQDADTQYF.